A selection of T cell receptor beta chains follows, all from one sample in a study of glioma-infiltrating T cells after dendritic cell vaccination. The data were produced by immunoSEQ multiplex PCR, yet TCRdb's version contains in-frame clones alone and is incomplete. The data show around 90,000 clones, with over 75% seen just once and roughly 2.1% held by the top ten. The starting material was blood, obtained after dendritic cell vaccination. These receptors all stem from a human donor with glioblastoma. Each CDR3 is given with its conserved first and last residue. Fields, in order: J gene, V gene, clone size, D gene, CDR3 DNA, CDR3 protein. A D gene is named only where the DNA matches it firmly. Not all rows give a size; the values are once, few, many and, for expanded clones, a class.

>TRBJ2-2|TRBV5-8|NA|NA
TGTGCCAGCAGCTTGGATCTACAGGGATCGAACACCGGGGAGCTGTTTTTT
CASSLDLQGSNTGELFF
>TRBJ1-5|TRBV27|NA|TRBD1
TGTGCCAGCAGTCCGTATCGAGGACAGGACAATCAGCCCCAGCATTTT
CASSPYRGQDNQPQHF
>TRBJ1-1|TRBV30|NA|NA
TGTGCCTGGAGTAAGCGGGAGGACACTGAAGCTTTCTTT
CAWSKREDTEAFF
>TRBJ2-2|TRBV12-5|NA|NA
TGTGCTAGTGGTTTGGAGAGGGTGAACACCGGGGAGCTGTTTTTT
CASGLERVNTGELFF
>TRBJ2-5|TRBV5-1|NA|TRBD2
TGCGCCAGCAGCTTGATGCCTAGCGGGGGCCAAGAGACCCAGTACTTC
CASSLMPSGGQETQYF
>TRBJ1-5|TRBV6-5|NA|NA
TGTGCCAGCAGACGCAGGGACAATCAGCCCCAGCATTTT
CASRRRDNQPQHF
>TRBJ2-3|TRBV6-6|NA|TRBD2
TGTGCCAGCAGTTCTAGGGGGACTAGCGGGTCAGATACGCAGTATTTT
CASSSRGTSGSDTQYF
>TRBJ2-3|TRBV9|once|NA
TGTGCCAGCAGCGTAGGTGCCGGGATCTGGACAGATACGCAGTATTTT
CASSVGAGIWTDTQYF
>TRBJ2-3|TRBV6-1|NA|NA
TGTGCCAGCAGTGACCCCTTCGGGAGTTGGGACACAGATACGCAGTATTTT
CASSDPFGSWDTDTQYF
>TRBJ2-6|TRBV28|once|TRBD1
TGTGCCAGCAGTTTAGGGGGACAGGGGAACAACGTCCTGACTTTC
CASSLGGQGNNVLTF